One and the same sample provided the 5 T cell receptor beta chains below, sequenced in a study of blood T cells in healthy people across ages. Primed by a sample-barcoded 5' primer and a J-beta primer mix, a second PCR proceeded for about 6 to 12 cycles. TCRdb independently ran MiXCR on the 5' RACE reads; one entry per CDR3 protein. The data show roughly 730,000 distinct CDR3 sequences, roughly three fifths seen once. The source material was blood. These TCRs come from a man aged 35 to 55 in good health.

A remark on this clonotype: Sequence at one end of the junction differs from germline and may be a read error. V gene TRBV29-1 combines with J gene TRBJ2-3; D is unresolved. CDR3 length: 11 amino acids. The germline CDR1 and CDR2 sequences are SQVTM and ANQGSEA. CDR3 in DNA: TGCGGCGTTTCCAGCACAGATACGCAGTATTTT. Translating gives CGVSSTDTQYF.

This rearrangement joins TRBV19 to TRBJ2-5; possibly TRBD2 for D (6 bases). Trimming removed 7 bases from V and 5 bases from J, with 17 bases in between. Germline CDR1 and CDR2: LNHDA and SQIVND (reference sequence). This CDR3 comprises 14 residues. CDR3 nucleotide sequence: TGTGCCAGTACCGCGGAGGGCGGCAGGGAGACCCAGTACTTC. This sequence encodes CASTAEGGRETQYF.

This sequence joins TRBV11-2 and TRBJ2-2, with D perhaps matching TRBD1 (5 bases). CDR1 and CDR2 (germline): SGHAT, FQNNGV. The V end was cut by 0 bases, the J end by 3 bases, with 8 bases between. The CDR3 consists of 15 residues. The CDR3 protein is CASSLDSRDTGELFF. CDR3 bases: TGTGCCAGCAGCTTAGATAGCAGGGACACCGGGGAGCTGTTTTTT.

V is TRBV24-1 and J is TRBJ2-3; TRBD2 matches at 8 bases. CDR3 length equals 16 residues. The V gene end was trimmed by 1 base and the J gene end by 6 bases; junction bases not matched to a gene: 8. Germline V gene lookup returns CDR1 KGHDR and CDR2 SFDVKD. CDR3 region: CATSDLAGARSDTQYF. CDR3 nucleotides: TGTGCCACCAGTGATTTAGCGGGGGCCAGGTCCGATACGCAGTATTTT.

This chain joins TRBV29-1 and TRBJ1-1; a possible D gene is TRBD1 (6 bases). There are 16 residues in the CDR3. Deletions cut 7 bases from V and 5 bases from J, with 26 bases between. Germline V gene lookup returns CDR1 SQVTM and CDR2 ANQGSEA. CDR3 nucleotides: TGCAGCGGCGACGCGGCTGGGGGGCTAGGCGGTACTGAAGCTTTCTTT. Translated: CSGDAAGGLGGTEAFF.